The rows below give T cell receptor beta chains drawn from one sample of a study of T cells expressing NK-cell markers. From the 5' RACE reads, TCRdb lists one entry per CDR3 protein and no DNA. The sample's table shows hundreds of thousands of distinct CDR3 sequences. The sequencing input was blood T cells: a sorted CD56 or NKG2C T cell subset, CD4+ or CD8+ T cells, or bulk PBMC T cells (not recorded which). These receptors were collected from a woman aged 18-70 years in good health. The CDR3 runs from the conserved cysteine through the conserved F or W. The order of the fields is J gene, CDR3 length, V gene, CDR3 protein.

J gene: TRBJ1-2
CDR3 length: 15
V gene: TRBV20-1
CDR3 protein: CSPDGLAGQDYGYTF

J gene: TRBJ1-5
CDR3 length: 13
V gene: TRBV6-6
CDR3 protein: CASSYREDQPQHF

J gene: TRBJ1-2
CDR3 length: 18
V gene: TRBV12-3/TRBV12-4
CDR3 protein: CASTPGPGQSHGNYGYTF

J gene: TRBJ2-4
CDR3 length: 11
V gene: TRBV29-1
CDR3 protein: CSVFHKNIQYF

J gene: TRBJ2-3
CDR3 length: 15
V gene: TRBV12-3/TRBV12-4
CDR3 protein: CASSLVGRNTDTQYF

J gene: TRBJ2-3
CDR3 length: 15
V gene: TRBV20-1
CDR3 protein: CSASGERGFTDTQYF

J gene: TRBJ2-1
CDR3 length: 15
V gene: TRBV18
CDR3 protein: CASSPPGTSQNEQFF

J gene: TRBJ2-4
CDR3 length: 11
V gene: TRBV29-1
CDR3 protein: CSAQGGYIQYF

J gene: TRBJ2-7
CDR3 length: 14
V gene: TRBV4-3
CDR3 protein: CASSPGLAGREQYF

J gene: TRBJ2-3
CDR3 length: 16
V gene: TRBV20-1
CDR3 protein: CSASNLAGGGTDTQYF

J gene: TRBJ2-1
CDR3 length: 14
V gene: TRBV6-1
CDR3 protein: CASSQLQQPREQFF

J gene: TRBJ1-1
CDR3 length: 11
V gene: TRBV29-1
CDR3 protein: CSYLGGFEAFF

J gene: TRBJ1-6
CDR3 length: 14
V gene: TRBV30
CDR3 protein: CAWTSGHQYSPLHF

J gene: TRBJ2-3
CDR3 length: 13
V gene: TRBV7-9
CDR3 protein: CASSLTNTDTQYF

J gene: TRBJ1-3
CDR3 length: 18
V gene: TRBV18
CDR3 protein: CASSDGSEVGAKRNTIYF

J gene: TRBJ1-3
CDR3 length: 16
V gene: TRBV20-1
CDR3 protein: CSARDREYSSGNTIYF

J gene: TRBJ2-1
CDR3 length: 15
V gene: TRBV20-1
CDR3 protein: CSAREEGQGYNEQFF

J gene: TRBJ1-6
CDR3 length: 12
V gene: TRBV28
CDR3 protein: CASSLDSSPLHF

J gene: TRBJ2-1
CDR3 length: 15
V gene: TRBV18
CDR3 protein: CASSPLGLDYNEQFF

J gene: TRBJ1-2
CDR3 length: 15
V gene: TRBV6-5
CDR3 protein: CASSYRGGKGDGYTF

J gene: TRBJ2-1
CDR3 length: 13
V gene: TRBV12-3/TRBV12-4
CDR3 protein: CASSLVMGIEQFF

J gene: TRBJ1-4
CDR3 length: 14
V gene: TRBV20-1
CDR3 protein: CSALLAPRREKLFF

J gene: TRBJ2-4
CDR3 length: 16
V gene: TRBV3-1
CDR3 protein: CASSPPGSKAKNIQYF

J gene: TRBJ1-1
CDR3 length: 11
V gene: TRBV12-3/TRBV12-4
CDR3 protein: CATSKGGEAFF

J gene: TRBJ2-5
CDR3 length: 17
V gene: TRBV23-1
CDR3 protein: CASSQFIGRFWEETQYF